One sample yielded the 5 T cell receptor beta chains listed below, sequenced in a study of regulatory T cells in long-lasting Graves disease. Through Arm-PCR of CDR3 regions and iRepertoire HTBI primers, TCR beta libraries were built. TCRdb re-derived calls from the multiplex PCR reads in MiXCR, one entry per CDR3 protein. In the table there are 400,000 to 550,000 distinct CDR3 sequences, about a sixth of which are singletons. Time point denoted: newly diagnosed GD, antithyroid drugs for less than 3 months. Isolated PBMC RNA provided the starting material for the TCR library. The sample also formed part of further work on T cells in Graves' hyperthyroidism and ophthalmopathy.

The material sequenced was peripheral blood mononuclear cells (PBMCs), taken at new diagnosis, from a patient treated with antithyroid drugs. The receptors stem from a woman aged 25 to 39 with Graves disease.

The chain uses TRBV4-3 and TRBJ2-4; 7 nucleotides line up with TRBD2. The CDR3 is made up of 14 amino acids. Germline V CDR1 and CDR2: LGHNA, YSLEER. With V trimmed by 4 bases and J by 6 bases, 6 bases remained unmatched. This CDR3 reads CASSLEVAGNIQYF. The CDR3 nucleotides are TGCGCCAGCAGCCTGGAGGTAGCGGGAAACATTCAGTACTTC.

CDR3 region: CASSIEVWGNQPQHF. The CDR3 bases are TGTGCCAGTAGTATTGAGGTTTGGGGCAATCAGCCCCAGCATTTT. The chain recombines TRBV19 with TRBJ1-5; no clear D gene. V was pared by 3 bases and J by 2 bases, with 11 bases between. Germline values: CDR1 LNHDA, CDR2 SQIVND (reference sequence). The CDR3 runs 15 residues.

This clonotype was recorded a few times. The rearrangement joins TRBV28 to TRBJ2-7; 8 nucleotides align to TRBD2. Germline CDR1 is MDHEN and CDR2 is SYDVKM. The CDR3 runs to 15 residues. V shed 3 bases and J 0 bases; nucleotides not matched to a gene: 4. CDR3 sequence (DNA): TGTGCCAGCAGTTTTCCTAGCGGGTCCTCCTACGAGCAGTACTTC. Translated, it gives CASSFPSGSSYEQYF.

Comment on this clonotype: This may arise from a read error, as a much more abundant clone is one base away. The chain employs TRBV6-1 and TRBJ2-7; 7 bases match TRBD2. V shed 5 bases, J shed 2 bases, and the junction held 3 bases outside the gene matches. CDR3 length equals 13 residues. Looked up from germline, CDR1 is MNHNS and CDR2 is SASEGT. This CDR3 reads CASSHGLAYEQYF. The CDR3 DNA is TGTGCCAGCAGTCACGGACTAGCCTACGAGCAGTACTTC.

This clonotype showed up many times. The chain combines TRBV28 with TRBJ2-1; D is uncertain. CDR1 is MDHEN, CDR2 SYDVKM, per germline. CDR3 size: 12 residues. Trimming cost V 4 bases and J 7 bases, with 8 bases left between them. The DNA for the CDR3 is TGTGCCAGCAGTTCCTCCAAGAATGAGCAGTTCTTC. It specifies CASSSSKNEQFF.